This T cell receptor delta chain was identified during a study of gamma-delta chains in newborns, infants, children. Study-level background: Microbial exposure reportedly drives polyclonal innate γδ T cell expansion after birth.

The CDR3 has 18 residues. The germline V gene has CDR1 GEAIGNYY and CDR2 EKD. TCRdb processed the reads again with the CATT caller. Of more than 2,000 delta-chain clones in the sample, about 1% were seen once. The table lists this clone with many counts. A far larger clone is off by one base, so a read error is likely. This specimen includes other DNA sequences encoding the same CDR3. The receptor comes from a child who was a newborn, infant or young child, either healthy, febrile or measles-vaccinated (not recorded which). The rearrangement links TRDV2 to TRDJ3, with a weak D call TRDD3 (6 bases). The sequencing input was blood. The CDR3: CACDLPTGISWDTRQMFF. The CDR3 DNA sequence: TGCGCCTGTGACTTGCCTACTGGGATCTCCTGGGACACCCGACAGATGTTTTTC.